One and the same sample provided the 25 T cell receptor beta chains below, sequenced in a study of blood T cell repertoires in COVID-19 (dated by TCRdb to about 2020). Library preparation used the immunoSEQ multiplex PCR assay. Drawn from immuneACCESS, this table holds only the in-frame rearrangements with V and J called that TCRdb kept. Clones are partly lost; checked studies trace under half to an unresolved V gene and leave the rest unexplained. Within this sample are around 470,000 clones, with about 90% of them counted one time only. The ten largest clones represent approximately 0.65% of the sample. The specimen was PBMCs or T cells enriched from blood (not recorded which). All receptors come from a young man who had recovered from COVID-19.

The rearrangement links TRBV7-9 to TRBJ2-3, with 8 bases fitting TRBD1. This CDR3 is built from 15 residues. Germline V lookup: CDR1 SEHNR, CDR2 FQNEAQ (reference sequence). The V segment lost 5 bases and the J segment 2 bases; nucleotides outside the gene matches: 6. CDR3 DNA: TGTGCCAGCAGCCCCCGGACAGGGCTCACAGATACGCAGTATTTT. As protein: CASSPRTGLTDTQYF.

This clone was seen once. This sequence joins TRBV5-4 and TRBJ1-2; D might be TRBD1 (5 bases). The germline V and J ends were trimmed by 4 bases and 8 bases, with 18 bases remaining between them. The CDR3 is made up of 14 amino acids. Germline V gene sequence: CDR1 SGHNT, CDR2 YYREEE (reference sequence). The CDR3 is CASSQGLPPLGYTF. The CDR3 nucleotides are TGTGCCAGCAGCCAGGGACTCCCCCCCTTGGGCTACACCTTC.

The rearrangement links TRBV4-2 to TRBJ2-2; the match to TRBD2 covers 9 bases. The CDR3 totals 16 residues. V dropped 2 bases and J dropped 7; count of bases not matched to a gene: 8. Germline CDR1 reads LGHNA; CDR2 reads YNFKEQ. The CDR3 coding sequence is TGTGCCAGCAGCCAAATGGCGGGAGGGCTCCACGGGGAGCTGTTTTTT. It translates to CASSQMAGGLHGELFF.

A word on this clone: The identical CDR3 is also encoded by other nucleotide sequences in the sample. The chain employs TRBV28 and TRBJ1-2; D is undetermined. This CDR3 region has 12 residues. From germline, CDR1 is MDHEN and CDR2 SYDVKM. V lost 3 bases and J 3 bases, leaving 5 bases between the germline ends. The CDR3 DNA reads as TGTGCCAGCAGTTTGTCTGACTATGGCTACACCTTC. It codes for CASSLSDYGYTF.

The genes are TRBV19 and TRBJ1-1; perhaps TRBD1 as D (5 bases). V shed 7 bases and J shed 11 bases, with 20 bases lying between them. The CDR3 has 13 amino acids. Germline values: CDR1 LNHDA, CDR2 SQIVND (reference sequence). The CDR3 nucleotides read TGTGCCAGTATAGTGGGCGGGAGGGGAGAGGCTTTCTTT. The encoded protein is CASIVGGRGEAFF.

This chain uses TRBV7-8 with TRBJ2-1, with 16 bases aligning to TRBD2. Germline V gives CDR1 SGHVS, CDR2 FQNEAQ. This CDR3 has 18 amino acids. Losses at the gene ends were 5 bases for V and 1 base for J; bases not matched to a gene: 5. For the CDR3, the DNA is TGTGCCAGCAGCCCGGGACTAGCGGGAGGGCCGTCCTACAATGAGCAGTTCTTC. Its translation is CASSPGLAGGPSYNEQFF.

This clone came up once. The chain employs TRBV5-8 and TRBJ2-1; D not resolved. Germline assignment: CDR1 SGHTS and CDR2 YDEGEE. This CDR3 has 14 amino acids. The V end lost 9 bases, the J end lost 2 bases, and 15 bases lay between the germline ends. In DNA form, the CDR3 reads TGTGCCACACTGGAGCGACCCACCTACAATGAGCAGTTCTTC. Translated, it gives CATLERPTYNEQFF. Together with reference TRBV5-8 and TRBJ2-1, the CDR3 gives the full variable domain: EAGVTQSPTHLIKTRGQQATLRCSPISGHTSVYWYQQALGLGLQFLLWYDEGEERNRGNFPPRFSGRQFPNYSSELNVNALELEDSALYLCATLERPTYNEQFFGPGTRLTVL.

V and J are TRBV24-1 and TRBJ2-7, with TRBD2 matching 8 bases. Germline V gene sequence: CDR1 KGHDR, CDR2 SFDVKD. Trimming took 4 bases from V and 3 from J; bases not matched to a gene: 4. The length of the CDR3 is 14 residues. CDR3 loop: CATSEGSGSYEQYF. The CDR3 region has the DNA TGTGCCACCAGTGAGGGGAGCGGGAGCTACGAGCAGTACTTC.

The chain uses TRBV13 and TRBJ1-2; D is uncertain. The CDR3 covers 13 residues. Trimming took 4 bases from V and 0 from J, leaving 6 bases between them. CDR1 is PRHDT and CDR2 is FYEKMQ in the germline V gene (reference sequence). CDR3 nucleotides: TGTGCCAGCAGCTCCCAGGCTAACTATGGCTACACCTTC. Encoded protein: CASSSQANYGYTF.

J is TRBJ1-5 and V is TRBV19; 8 nucleotides match TRBD1. Germline V gene lookup returns CDR1 LNHDA and CDR2 SQIVND (reference sequence). Germline trimming cut 4 bases from V and 3 bases from J; bases unmatched to any gene: 8. The CDR3 runs 16 residues. Written as DNA, the CDR3 is TGTGCCAGTAGTAAAAGGCTGGACAGGGACAATCAGCCCCAGCATTTT. This codes for CASSKRLDRDNQPQHF. The full variable domain, rest sourced from reference TRBV19 and TRBJ1-5, is DGGITQSPKYLFRKEGQNVTLSCEQNLNHDAMYWYRQDPGQGLRLIYYSQIVNDFQKGDIAEGYSVSREKKESFPLTVTSAQKNPTAFYLCASSKRLDRDNQPQHFGDGTRLSIL.

The chain carries TRBV5-8 and TRBJ2-2; D may be TRBD1 (6 bases). Germline CDR1 and CDR2: SGHTS and YDEGEE. The V end lost 2 bases, the J end lost 4 bases, and 12 bases lay between the germline ends. The CDR3 runs 15 residues. In DNA, the CDR3 is TGTGCCAGCAGCTTCAGGGGAACGGGCACCGGGGAGCTGTTTTTT. This sequence encodes CASSFRGTGTGELFF.

This chain connects TRBV9 to TRBJ1-1, with D maybe TRBD1 (6 bases). This CDR3 has 15 amino acids. Between the trimmed V and J ends, which lost 0 bases and 1 base, there was a span of 10 bases. Germline CDR1 and CDR2: SGDLS and YYNGEE. CDR3 coding DNA: TGTGCCAGCAGCGTAGGGCCGGACAGGAACACTGAAGCTTTCTTT. Translated, it gives CASSVGPDRNTEAFF.

The chain couples TRBV5-8 to TRBJ1-1, with TRBD1 identical over 9 bases. The V gene's germline CDR1 is SGHTS and CDR2 YDEGEE. The CDR3 is made up of 14 amino acids. V lost 4 bases, J lost 5 bases, and 6 bases stayed unmatched. The CDR3 DNA sequence: TGTGCCAGCAGCGCCTGGACAGGGGATACTGAAGCTTTCTTT. This sequence encodes CASSAWTGDTEAFF.

This clone was detected a few times. V is TRBV4-1 and J is TRBJ1-1; D is uncertain. CDR1 MGHRA and CDR2 YSYEKL come from the germline V gene. With 4 bases removed from V and 0 bases from J, the gap between germline ends came to 9 bases. The CDR3 is 14 amino acids. CDR3 sequence (DNA): TGCGCCAGCAGCCCGTGGAGTCTGAACACTGAAGCTTTCTTT. Residues: CASSPWSLNTEAFF.

This clone came up a few times. This chain uses TRBV14 with TRBJ1-6, with a weak D call TRBD1 (6 bases). CDR1 and CDR2 from the germline V gene are SGHDN and FVKESK. V lost 0 bases and J lost 10, with 10 bases in between. There are 14 residues in the CDR3. CDR3 in amino acids: CASSQEQGTSPLHF. The CDR3 bases are TGTGCCAGCAGCCAAGAACAGGGAACCTCACCCCTCCACTTT. Combining the CDR3 with reference TRBV14 and TRBJ1-6 gives the whole variable domain EAGVTQFPSHSVIEKGQTVTLRCDPISGHDNLYWYRRVMGKEIKFLLHFVKESKQDESGMPNNRFLAERTGGTYSTLKVQPAELEDSGVYFCASSQEQGTSPLHFGNGTRLTVT.

The genes are TRBV27 and TRBJ2-1, with TRBD2 matching over 13 bases. Germline V gene data show CDR1 as MNHEY and CDR2 as SMNVEV (reference sequence). CDR3 size: 15 residues. Germline trimming cut 6 bases from V and 4 bases from J; bases unmatched to any gene: 3. This chain's CDR3 is CASSGTSGAYNEQFF. CDR3 bases: TGTGCCAGCAGCGGGACTAGCGGGGCGTACAATGAGCAGTTCTTC.

The CDR3 DNA reads TGTGCCAGCAGCTTCGGGAACACTGAAGCTTTCTTT. It codes for CASSFGNTEAFF. The chain combines TRBV11-3 with TRBJ1-1; D is unresolved. The V end lost 3 bases, the J end lost 1 base, and 3 bases lay between the germline ends. CDR3 size: 12 residues. Germline V gene sequence: CDR1 SGHNT, CDR2 YENEEA.

The chain carries TRBV28 and TRBJ1-3; TRBD1 matches 8 bases. J lost 4 bases, V lost 6 bases, and 8 bases had no gene match. This CDR3 has 15 amino acids. Germline-derived CDR1 and CDR2 are MDHEN and SYDVKM. The CDR3: CASSVQGAWGNTIYF. In DNA, the CDR3 is TGTGCCAGCAGCGTTCAGGGGGCATGGGGAAACACCATATATTTT.

The chain joins TRBV27 to TRBJ2-5; possibly TRBD2 for D (6 bases). Germline V gene data show CDR1 as MNHEY and CDR2 as SMNVEV (reference sequence). Trimming removed 6 bases from V and 1 base from J, with 24 bases in between. The CDR3 is 18 residues long. The CDR3 region has the DNA TGTGCCAGCAGGAGTTTGGAGGGACTTACAATGATCCAAGAGACCCAGTACTTC. This encodes CASRSLEGLTMIQETQYF.

The chain carries TRBV7-9 and TRBJ2-7, with 8 positions matching TRBD1. The CDR3 runs 13 residues. V trimming: 5 bases; J trimming: 7 bases; junction bases outside the gene matches: 7. Germline V lookup: CDR1 SEHNR, CDR2 FQNEAQ (reference sequence). CDR3 nucleotide sequence: TGTGCCAGCAGCCTCCAGGGGGCCGAGGAGCAGTACTTC. Encoded protein: CASSLQGAEEQYF.

The chain employs TRBV5-4 and TRBJ1-4; D not certain. V shed 4 bases and J shed 3 bases, with 13 bases lying between them. This CDR3 is built from 15 residues. The V gene's germline CDR1 is SGHNT and CDR2 YYREEE (reference sequence). The CDR3 DNA reads as TGTGCCAGCAGCGGGGAGGGCGGCCCTAATGAAAAACTGTTTTTT. This sequence encodes CASSGEGGPNEKLFF.

The rearrangement uses TRBV19 and TRBJ1-6; D might be TRBD1 (5 bases). CDR1 is LNHDA, CDR2 SQIVND, per germline (reference sequence). CDR3 length: 13 amino acids. V dropped 3 bases and J dropped 8 bases, with 8 bases sitting between them. The CDR3 DNA follows: TGTGCCAGTAGTATGGACAATTATTCACCCCTCCACTTT. This sequence encodes CASSMDNYSPLHF.

The chain is built from TRBV28 and TRBJ2-2, with 8 positions matching TRBD1. Germline values: CDR1 MDHEN, CDR2 SYDVKM. J gave up 6 bases and V 1 base, and 4 bases lay outside the gene matches. This CDR3 is built from 15 residues. CDR3 sequence: CASSLYTGGPGELFF. The CDR3 nucleotides read TGTGCCAGCAGTTTATACACAGGGGGTCCCGGGGAGCTGTTTTTT.

The chain carries TRBV5-1 and TRBJ1-3, with a tentative D call TRBD1 (5 bases). The CDR3 consists of 15 residues. V was cut by 4 bases and J by 2 bases, with 13 bases left in between. Germline lookup yields CDR1 SGHRS and CDR2 YFSETQ. In DNA form, the CDR3 reads TGCGCCAGCAGCCCAGGGACTGAGACTGGAAACACCATATATTTT. This gives the protein CASSPGTETGNTIYF.

The chain carries TRBV4-1 and TRBJ1-6; tentatively, D is TRBD1 (5 bases). V was clipped by 2 bases and J by 5 bases, with 22 bases between them. The CDR3 totals 19 residues. CDR1 and CDR2 from the germline V gene are MGHRA and YSYEKL. DNA for the CDR3: TGCGCCAGCAGCCAATTCACCAGACCGGCGGACATTGATAATTCACCCCTCCACTTT. It yields the protein CASSQFTRPADIDNSPLHF.